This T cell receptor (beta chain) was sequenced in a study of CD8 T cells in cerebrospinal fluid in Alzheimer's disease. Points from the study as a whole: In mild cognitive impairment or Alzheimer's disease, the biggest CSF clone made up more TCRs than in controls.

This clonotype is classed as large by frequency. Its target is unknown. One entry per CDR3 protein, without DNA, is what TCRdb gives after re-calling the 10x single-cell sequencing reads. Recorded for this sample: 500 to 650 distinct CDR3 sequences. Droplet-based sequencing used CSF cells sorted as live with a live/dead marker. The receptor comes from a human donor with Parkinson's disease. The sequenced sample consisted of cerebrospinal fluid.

The CDR3 spells CASSYHTSGGETQYF. V is TRBV6-2 or TRBV6-3 and J is TRBJ2-5; TCRdb calls TRBD2, which cannot be checked without DNA. CDR1 is MNHEY, CDR2 SVGEGT, per germline. This CDR3 comprises 15 residues.